This T cell receptor (beta chain) was recorded in a study of blood T cell repertoires in COVID-19 (dated by TCRdb to 2020 to 2022). Broadly, across the study: Recovered participants in ImmuneRACE Cohort 3 were defined by two consecutive negative NP/OP PCR tests, clearance by a healthcare professional, or resolution of symptoms. A freely available public database, intended as a resource for researchers studying the immune response to SARS-CoV-2, is where the repertoires were released. The sample metadata nearly always contained a de-identified subject ID, COVID-19 status, age in years and sex. The material from the prospective study consisted of cDNA or gDNA derived from T cells, B-cell-depleted T cells, or PBMCs. The dataset comprised deeply sampled blood TCRbeta repertoires from subjects exposed to, actively infected with, or recovered from COVID-19. Samples from collaborators originated in the United States, Italy and Spain and spanned both the acute and convalescent phases of COVID-19. Where HLA class I and class II types were available, the types were taken from metadata supplied by the sample provider, not from assay-based typing. Samples were obtained from the ongoing ImmuneRACE study (first 160 participants) and from about 1,300 subjects provided by 6 global collaborators.

Participants in the prospective study were enrolled through a virtual design, were aged about 18 to 89 years, and lived in approximately 25 United States geographic areas. In the prospective study, cohorts were assigned on the basis of participant-reported clinical history obtained from a screening survey and a study questionnaire. Mobile phlebotomists in the prospective study collected whole blood, serum and a nasopharyngeal or oropharyngeal swab from every participant. Prospective study participants could optionally give additional blood draws and questionnaires over a roughly two-month period. Blood samples from the prospective study were shipped frozen or at room temperature prior to DNA extraction. Overall study outcomes, separate from this receptor: The amount of clinical and demographic metadata varied by source and participant and was provided uncurated.

TCRbeta CDR3 regions were amplified from genomic DNA using the immunoSEQ Assay, a bias-controlled multiplex PCR. As for the authors' bioinformatics: Within the assay, amplification of reference gene primers was used to estimate how many nucleated cells each sample contained. To quantify the absolute abundance of each unique TCRbeta CDR3 rearrangement, sequence reads were collapsed and filtered. For each sample, productive Simpson clonality was calculated as the square root of Simpson's diversity index across productive rearrangements. Imported from immuneACCESS, the table was reduced by TCRdb to in-frame sequences with V and J called. These copies leave out some clones; in studies compared against another copy, an unresolved V gene accounts for under half, and the cause of the remainder is not known. The V and J calls and clone size are taken from that table; D and trimming were inferred from the DNA. The sample table holds some 300,000 clones, of which more than 75% were seen once. The ten biggest clones cover over 2% of the sample.

Turning to this clone: Its binding antigen is unknown. Per-nucleotide qualities are absent, and no much larger clonotype sits a single base away.

There are 13 amino acids in the CDR3, from cysteine to phenylalanine inclusive. Of all the DNA, just the CDR3 is kept, 39 bases in frame from base 1. From the germline V gene, CDR1 is SQVTM and CDR2 is ANQGSEA. Relative to germline, V is missing 4 bases and J is missing 4 bases, with 3 bases of the junction outside any gene match. The specimen was PBMCs or T cells enriched from blood (not recorded which). The clonotype comes from a woman aged 55-70 years in a cohort exposed to, infected with or recovered from COVID-19 (not recorded which). The rearranged segments are TRBV29-1 and TRBJ2-2; TRBD1 matches 7 bases in the middle. The nucleotide sequence is TGCAGCGTTGTAGGGGGCCCCACCGGGGAGCTGTTTTTT. It encodes CSVVGGPTGELFF.